This TCR beta chain was recovered during a study of shared clonotypes between healthy human individuals. This CDR3 has 14 amino acids. From germline, CDR1 is MGHDK and CDR2 SYGVNS. V was cut by 4 bases and J by 1 base, with 8 bases left in between. Clones were read by immunoSEQ multiplex PCR, and TCRdb kept only the in-frame ones, dropping some. The sample contains about 510,000 clones, about 95% of which appear only once. V usage is TRBV25-1 and J usage is TRBJ1-5; the D gene is possibly TRBD1 (5 bases). The sequence was obtained from a woman younger than 45 in good health. Sequenced: naive CD4+ T cells sorted from blood. Subset denoted: CD45RA+ positively selected. The CDR3 DNA is TGTGCCAGCAGTGTCAGGGCAAGCAATCAGCCCCAGCATTTT. Protein sequence: CASSVRASNQPQHF.